These 17 T cell receptor beta chains were sequenced from one sample in a study of blood T cells in healthy people across ages. Then a second PCR, running about 6 to 12 cycles, was carried out with a sample-barcoded 5' primer and a J-beta primer mix. A single record per CDR3 protein comes from TCRdb applying MiXCR to the 5' RACE reads. Seen here are over 600,000 distinct CDR3 sequences, less than 60% observed once, and the top ten hold 18%. Sequencing was carried out using blood. The receptors here all came from an elderly man in good health.

The J gene is TRBJ2-5, the V gene TRBV29-1, with a tentative D call TRBD1 (6 bases). The DNA end is more similar to TRBJ2-7, so the J call may be wrong. CDR3 length equals 13 residues. CDR1 SQVTM and CDR2 ANQGSEA come from the germline V gene. CDR3 loop: CSVKGESSYEQYF. The CDR3 coding sequence is TGCAGCGTTAAGGGGGAAAGCTCCTACGAGCAGTACTTC.

This rearrangement joins TRBV20-1 to TRBJ2-2; TRBD2 agrees at 11 bases. In germline, CDR1 is DFQATT, CDR2 SNEGSKA (reference sequence). J gave up 4 bases and V 1 base, and 5 bases lay outside the gene matches. The CDR3 totals 16 residues. The CDR3 coding sequence is TGCAGTGCTAGAGCCATAGCGGGGGGGCTCACCGGGGAGCTGTTTTTT. It specifies CSARAIAGGLTGELFF.

The gene calls are TRBV5-1 and TRBJ1-1; D gene ambiguous. The CDR3 runs to 15 residues. Trimming removed 1 base from V and 1 base from J, with 11 bases in between. Germline V gene lookup returns CDR1 SGHRS and CDR2 YFSETQ. In DNA, the CDR3 is TGCGCCAGCAGCTTGCTACCGGGGAAGAACACTGAAGCTTTCTTT. Amino acid sequence: CASSLLPGKNTEAFF.

The count of this clonotype is one. J is TRBJ2-1 and V is TRBV29-1; D uncertain. Per germline, CDR1 SQVTM and CDR2 ANQGSEA. CDR3 length: 11 residues. Trimming removed 0 bases from V and 10 bases from J, with 7 bases in between. In DNA form, the CDR3 reads TGCAGCGTTGAAGAAATGCGGGAGCAGTTCTTC. Its protein product is CSVEEMREQFF.

The V gene is TRBV28, the J gene TRBJ2-7; D is perhaps TRBD1 or TRBD2 (5 bases each). This CDR3 region has 14 residues. V was shortened by 5 bases and J by 7 bases, with 18 bases between the two germline ends. Germline V gene sequence: CDR1 MDHEN, CDR2 SYDVKM. This CDR3 reads CASSPRDQTREQYF. The CDR3 nucleotides read TGTGCCAGCAGTCCCCGGGACCAGACGCGGGAGCAGTACTTC. Combining the CDR3 with reference TRBV28 and TRBJ2-7 gives the whole variable domain DVKVTQSSRYLVKRTGEKVFLECVQDMDHENMFWYRQDPGLGLRLIYFSYDVKMKEKGDIPEGYSVSREKKERFSLILESASTNQTSMYLCASSPRDQTREQYFGPGTRLTVT.

The gene calls are TRBV6-5 and TRBJ2-5, with D maybe TRBD2 (6 bases). The V gene's germline CDR1 is MNHEY and CDR2 SVGAGI. Trimming removed 2 bases from V and 11 bases from J, with 24 bases in between. This CDR3 region has 16 residues. The CDR3 DNA reads as TGTGCCAGCAGTTACAGCGCTGGCGGGATTTACAATGAGCAGTACTTC. Translated: CASSYSAGGIYNEQYF.

This clonotype has just a few counts. This sequence joins TRBV9 and TRBJ2-1; 9 bases match TRBD2. The CDR3 covers 16 residues. V was clipped by 0 bases and J by 6 bases; unmatched bases: 7. Germline values: CDR1 SGDLS, CDR2 YYNGEE. The CDR3: CASSVVPSGTINEQFF. DNA for the CDR3: TGTGCCAGCAGCGTAGTACCTAGCGGGACGATCAATGAGCAGTTCTTC.

The rearrangement joins TRBV14 to TRBJ1-2; 9 nucleotides agree with TRBD1. The CDR3 loop spans 14 amino acids. V lost 6 bases, J lost 6 bases, and 8 bases stayed unmatched. Germline V gene data show CDR1 as SGHDN and CDR2 as FVKESK. The CDR3 region has the DNA TGTGCCAGCAGACGGACAGGGGATTGGGATGGCTACACCTTC. Translated, it gives CASRRTGDWDGYTF.

This clonotype occurred a few times. This chain uses TRBV6-2 or TRBV6-3 with TRBJ1-6, with a tentative D call TRBD1 (5 bases). This CDR3 comprises 16 residues. Per germline, CDR1 MNHEY and CDR2 SVGEGT. Trimming shortened V by 5 bases and J by 1 base, and 12 bases separated the two germline ends. The CDR3 loop reads CASSNLTDSYNSPLHF. DNA for the CDR3: TGTGCCAGCAGTAACCTGACAGATTCCTATAATTCACCCCTCCACTTT.

The rearrangement links TRBV20-1 to TRBJ1-2; D is ambiguous. Germline V lookup: CDR1 DFQATT, CDR2 SNEGSKA (reference sequence). With 7 bases removed from V and 2 bases from J, the gap between germline ends came to 11 bases. This CDR3 is 12 amino acids long. The CDR3 DNA sequence: TGCAGTGACAGAGACATCAACTATGGCTACACCTTC. Its translation: CSDRDINYGYTF.

Remarks on this clonotype: Since a much larger clone is just one base distant, this may be a read error. The chain couples TRBV20-1 to TRBJ2-1; the match to TRBD2 covers 9 bases. Germline-derived CDR1 and CDR2 are DFQATT and SNEGSKA (reference sequence). V was clipped by 7 bases and J by 7 bases; unmatched bases: 11. The CDR3 is made up of 14 amino acids. CDR3 bases: TGCAGTGTTAGCGGGAGAACGGGTGGGAATGAGCAGTTCTTC. The encoded protein is CSVSGRTGGNEQFF.

J is TRBJ1-1 and V is TRBV18; D is unresolved. The CDR3 runs 13 residues. With 2 bases removed from V and 3 bases from J, the gap between germline ends came to 7 bases. Germline CDR1 and CDR2: KGHSH and LQKENI. The CDR3 is CASSPTKDTEAFF. For the CDR3, the DNA is TGTGCCAGCTCACCAACTAAGGACACTGAAGCTTTCTTT.

V and J are TRBV20-1 and TRBJ2-1, with TRBD2 as a possible D gene (6 bases). The DNA matches TRBJ2-7 better at its end, which makes the J call doubtful. This CDR3 spans 16 amino acids. The germline V gene has CDR1 DFQATT and CDR2 SNEGSKA (reference sequence). CDR3 in amino acids: CSARIQRASGYNEQYF. DNA of the CDR3: TGCAGTGCTAGAATCCAGCGGGCGTCGGGCTACAATGAGCAGTACTTC.

For this clonotype: One end of the junction varies from germline; a read error may be responsible. The rearrangement joins TRBV5-1 to TRBJ2-3, with TRBD1 as a possible D gene (6 bases). The CDR3 is 13 amino acids. Germline values: CDR1 SGHRS, CDR2 YFSETQ. The CDR3: CASSDRTTDTQYF. CDR3 nucleotide sequence: TGCGCCAGCTCAGACAGGACCACAGACACGCAGTATTTT. Based on the CDR3 plus reference TRBV5-1 and TRBJ2-3, the full variable domain is KAGVTQTPRYLIKTRGQQVTLSCSPISGHRSVSWYQQTPGQGLQFLFEYFSETQRNKGNFPGRFSGRQFSNSRSEMNVSTLELGDSALYLCASSDRTTDTQYFGPGTRLTVL.

The chain is built from TRBV10-3 and TRBJ1-6, with D maybe TRBD1 (5 bases). The ends were cut back, 3 bases at V and 3 bases at J, with 12 bases in the middle. The CDR3 has 16 residues. CDR1 and CDR2 from the germline V gene are ENHRY and SYGVKD. CDR3 amino acids: CAISEGTPDYNSPLHF. CDR3 nucleotides: TGTGCCATCAGTGAAGGGACTCCTGACTATAATTCACCCCTCCACTTT.

There are a few counts of this clonotype. The V and J genes are TRBV3-1 and TRBJ1-2; perhaps TRBD1 as D (5 bases). The CDR3 spans 15 residues. Trimming removed 2 bases at V and 6 bases at J, with 16 bases between. Germline CDR1 LGHDT, CDR2 YNNKEL (reference sequence). CDR3 DNA: TGTGCCAGCAGCCAAAGAGGGACCGCGGTGAATGGCTACACCTTC. Translating gives CASSQRGTAVNGYTF.

The CDR3, as DNA: TGTGCCAGCCAACGGACCGTTTATAGCAATCAGCCCCAGCATTTT. Translated, it gives CASQRTVYSNQPQHF. V gene TRBV6-5 combines with J gene TRBJ1-5, with D unclear. The CDR3 loop spans 15 amino acids. The V end lost 8 bases, the J end lost 0 bases, and 14 bases lay between the germline ends. Per the germline V gene, CDR1 is MNHEY and CDR2 is SVGAGI.